One sample yielded the 21 T cell receptor beta chains listed below, sequenced in a study of control samples from healthy donors and cancer patients. TCRdb's copy holds only in-frame clones and misses some; the assay was immunoSEQ multiplex PCR. The data show about 100,000 clones, with roughly 87% seen just once and about a sixth held by the top ten. Sequencing was carried out using blood. These receptors came from a woman aged 45-65 years in good health.

V gene TRBV13 combines with J gene TRBJ2-3; 7 bases fit TRBD2. With V trimmed by 4 bases and J by 2 bases, 12 bases remained unmatched. CDR1 is PRHDT, CDR2 FYEKMQ, per germline (reference sequence). The CDR3 sequence is 17 residues long. The CDR3 loop is CASSSKEASGYTDTQYF. The CDR3 DNA sequence: TGTGCCAGCAGCTCCAAGGAGGCTAGCGGTTACACAGATACGCAGTATTTT.

J is TRBJ2-1 and V is TRBV6-6; TRBD2 agrees at 12 bases. This CDR3 region has 18 residues. Per the germline V gene, CDR1 is MNHNY and CDR2 is SVGAGI (reference sequence). J was trimmed by 2 bases and V by 5 bases; bases with no gene match: 10. CDR3 DNA: TGTGCCAGCAGTCCTGGACTAGCGGGGTCAGGCCCCTACAATGAGCAGTTCTTC. It yields the protein CASSPGLAGSGPYNEQFF.

The rearrangement links TRBV6-6 to TRBJ1-5; D gene uncertain. The CDR3 consists of 15 residues. The germline V and J ends were trimmed by 7 bases and 1 base, with 14 bases remaining between them. Germline V CDR1 and CDR2: MNHNY, SVGAGI (reference sequence). The DNA of the CDR3 is TGTGCCAGCACCCTACTAGAGGGAAGCAATCAGCCCCAGCATTTT. This sequence encodes CASTLLEGSNQPQHF.

This clone occurred once. This sequence joins TRBV6-5 and TRBJ2-7, with D tentatively TRBD1 (5 bases). V was trimmed by 4 bases and J by 5 bases, leaving 15 bases between them. CDR1 MNHEY and CDR2 SVGAGI come from the germline V gene. The CDR3 covers 14 residues. CDR3 residues: CASSLQGFRDEQYV. CDR3 DNA: TGTGCCAGCAGTTTGCAGGGATTCAGGGACGAGCAGTACGTC.

The chain employs TRBV18 and TRBJ2-3; D gene uncertain. The V gene lost 0 bases and the J gene lost 4 bases, with 14 bases spanning the gap. CDR3 length: 16 amino acids. Germline CDR1 and CDR2: KGHSH and LQKENI. The CDR3, as DNA: TGTGCCAGCTCACCACCGGAGAAACGAGTATCAGATACGCAGTATTTT. This codes for CASSPPEKRVSDTQYF.

J is TRBJ2-5 and V is TRBV19; the D call may be TRBD1 or TRBD2 (5 bases each). Deletions cut 5 bases from V and 5 bases from J, with 12 bases between. CDR1 and CDR2 (germline): LNHDA, SQIVND (reference sequence). This CDR3 spans 13 amino acids. CDR3 sequence: CASSPRGSETQYF. The CDR3 coding sequence is TGTGCCAGTAGTCCGAGGGGCTCGGAGACCCAGTACTTC.

The V gene is TRBV7-3, the J gene TRBJ2-1; TRBD2 matches 11 bases. CDR3 length equals 17 residues. Germline V gives CDR1 SGHTA, CDR2 FQGTGA. Germline trimming cut 5 bases from V and 0 bases from J; bases unmatched to any gene: 6. The CDR3 DNA is TGTGCCAGCAGCCAAACCGGGACTAGCGGCTCCTACAATGAGCAGTTCTTC. Encoded protein: CASSQTGTSGSYNEQFF.

CDR3 residues: CSAGQVIDTQYF. The CDR3 nucleotides read TGCAGCGCAGGACAGGTTATAGATACGCAGTATTTT. V is TRBV29-1 and J is TRBJ2-3; 7 bases fit TRBD1. Trimming cost V 7 bases and J 5 bases; bases outside gene matches: 6. The CDR3 runs to 12 residues. Germline-derived CDR1 and CDR2 are SQVTM and ANQGSEA.

This clone was counted a few times. This rearrangement joins TRBV6-5 to TRBJ1-6, with TRBD1 as a possible D gene (6 bases). Trimming took off 11 bases at V and 10 bases at J, with 18 bases between the two ends. Per the germline V gene, CDR1 is MNHEY and CDR2 is SVGAGI. The CDR3 extends over 13 amino acids. CDR3 coding DNA: TGTGCCGGGGCCCGGGGGCAGGGATCACCCCTCCACTTT. This translates into CAGARGQGSPLHF.

The gene calls are TRBV3-1 (or the pseudogene TRBV3-2) and TRBJ2-2; possible D gene TRBD2, 6 bases. Trimming pared 0 bases from V and 3 bases from J, leaving 17 bases between. Germline CDR1 and CDR2: LGHDT and YNNKEL (reference sequence). The CDR3 runs to 18 residues. The CDR3: CASSQDPILAGHTGELFF. The CDR3 DNA follows: TGTGCCAGCAGCCAAGATCCCATACTAGCTGGTCACACCGGGGAGCTGTTTTTT.

The genes are TRBV2 and TRBJ2-3; D ambiguous. CDR3 length: 13 amino acids. Germline lookup yields CDR1 SNHLY and CDR2 FYNNEI. V dropped 6 bases and J dropped 0 bases, with 7 bases sitting between them. The CDR3 DNA is TGTGCCAGCAGCCTAACTAGCACAGATACGCAGTATTTT. It is translated as CASSLTSTDTQYF.

The rearrangement links TRBV10-3 to TRBJ1-1; 7 nucleotides agree with TRBD1. CDR3 size: 15 residues. Germline V gene lookup returns CDR1 ENHRY and CDR2 SYGVKD. The V segment lost 0 bases and the J segment 5 bases; nucleotides outside the gene matches: 6. The CDR3 here is CAISESPTGITEAFF. CDR3 in DNA: TGTGCCATCAGTGAGTCGCCGACAGGGATTACTGAAGCTTTCTTT.

This chain links TRBV6-6 with TRBJ1-1; D is undetermined. The germline CDR1 and CDR2 sequences are MNHNY and SVGAGI (reference sequence). The CDR3 consists of 11 residues. Trimming pared 9 bases from V and 11 bases from J, leaving 16 bases between. The CDR3 loop is CASLTKLEAFF. The CDR3 DNA follows: TGTGCCAGTCTGACAAAGTTGGAGGCTTTCTTT.

The chain uses TRBV28 and TRBJ2-7; D gene unclear. Trimming cost V 6 bases and J 4 bases, with 13 bases left between them. CDR1 is MDHEN and CDR2 is SYDVKM in the germline V gene. This CDR3 is 13 amino acids long. CDR3 sequence (DNA): TGTGCCAGCAGGGTGGGATTTTCGTACGAGCAGTACTTC. Translation gives CASRVGFSYEQYF.

This clone has just a few counts. This chain joins TRBV7-3 and TRBJ1-1; D is possibly TRBD1 (5 bases). Germline CDR1 reads SGHTA; CDR2 reads FQGTGA. V was shortened by 1 base and J by 1 base, with 10 bases between the two germline ends. The CDR3 consists of 15 residues. CDR3 coding DNA: TGTGCCAGCAGCTTAAGCGCGGGGGAGAACACTGAAGCTTTCTTT. Protein: CASSLSAGENTEAFF.

This clone was seen once. The chain joins TRBV30 to TRBJ2-5; TRBD2 matches 10 bases. V gave up 1 base and J gave up 5 bases; unmatched junction bases: 4. CDR3 length: 14 amino acids. Germline V CDR1 and CDR2: GTSNPN, SVGIG (reference sequence). CDR3 nucleotide sequence: TGTGCCTGGAGTGAAGCGGGGGGGGCGGAGACCCAGTACTTC. Encoded protein: CAWSEAGGAETQYF.

The CDR3 sequence is CASSLMGGFSYNEQFF. CDR3 nucleotide sequence: TGTGCCAGCAGCTTAATGGGGGGCTTCTCCTACAATGAGCAGTTCTTC. This chain connects TRBV7-3 to TRBJ2-1, with D possibly being TRBD1 or TRBD2 (6 bases each). The V end was cut by 1 base, the J end by 0 bases, with 10 bases between. Germline values: CDR1 SGHTA, CDR2 FQGTGA. This CDR3 has 16 residues.

The V and J genes are TRBV6-4 and TRBJ2-3; a possible D gene is TRBD2 (6 bases). This CDR3 comprises 15 residues. CDR1 and CDR2 from the germline V gene are MRHNA and SNTAGT. Trimming took 0 bases from V and 4 from J, leaving 11 bases between them. CDR3 nucleotides: TGTGCCAGCAGTGACTCGGGGGAGGTCGCAGATACGCAGTATTTT. This encodes CASSDSGEVADTQYF.

The chain has TRBV5-4 and TRBJ1-2; TRBD1 agrees at 9 bases. Germline CDR1 is SGHNT and CDR2 is YYREEE (reference sequence). The trim removed 5 bases at V and 8 bases at J, leaving 7 bases unmatched. The CDR3 runs to 13 residues. CDR3 nucleotides: TGTGCCAGCAGTTGGACAGGGGAAGTAGGCTACACCTTC. Translation gives CASSWTGEVGYTF.

To note about this clone: The junction and the germline gene differ at one end; a read error may be behind it. The gene calls are TRBV25-1 and TRBJ1-5, with unresolved D. Germline V gene data show CDR1 as MGHDK and CDR2 as SYGVNS. This CDR3 is built from 14 residues. The CDR3 region has the DNA TGTGCCAGCAGCCCGTCGGGAGGCGTTCAGGCCCAGCATTTT. It specifies CASSPSGGVQAQHF.

CDR3 sequence reads: CASSPVLSNPGQGAHDEKLFF. DNA of the CDR3: TGTGCCAGCTCACCGGTTCTCTCCAATCCGGGACAGGGGGCGCATGATGAAAAACTGTTTTTT. V usage is TRBV18 and J usage is TRBJ1-4; 12 bases agree with TRBD1. V was pared by 3 bases and J by 6 bases, with 20 bases of the junction left unmatched. Germline loops: CDR1 KGHSH, CDR2 LQKENI. The CDR3 covers 21 residues.